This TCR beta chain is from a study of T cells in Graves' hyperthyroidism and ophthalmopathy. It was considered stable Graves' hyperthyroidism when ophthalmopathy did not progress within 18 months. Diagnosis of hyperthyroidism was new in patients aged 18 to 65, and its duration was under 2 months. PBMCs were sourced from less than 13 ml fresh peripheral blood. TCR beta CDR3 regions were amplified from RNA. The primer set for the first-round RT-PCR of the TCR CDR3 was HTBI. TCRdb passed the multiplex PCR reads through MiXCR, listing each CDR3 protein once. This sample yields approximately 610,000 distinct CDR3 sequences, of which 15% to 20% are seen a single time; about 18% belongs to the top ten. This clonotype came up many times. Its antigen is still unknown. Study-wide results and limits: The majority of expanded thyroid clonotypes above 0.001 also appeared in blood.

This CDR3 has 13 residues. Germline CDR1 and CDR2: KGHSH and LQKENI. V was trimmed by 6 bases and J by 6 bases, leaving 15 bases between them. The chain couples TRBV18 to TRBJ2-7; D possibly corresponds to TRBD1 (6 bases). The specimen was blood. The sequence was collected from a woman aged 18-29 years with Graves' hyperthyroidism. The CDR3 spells CASSRGSAGEQYF. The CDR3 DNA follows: TGTGCCAGCTCGAGGGGGTCGGCGGGCGAGCAGTACTTC.